This TCR beta chain was observed in a study of T cell repertoires in cytomegalovirus infection. About the research overall: An indication of both CMV infection and matching HLA type came from public TCR beta signatures.

Worth noting for this clonotype: The junction and the germline gene differ at one end; a read error may be behind it.

CDR3 length: 14 residues. Per germline, CDR1 MDHEN and CDR2 SYDVKM. TCRdb re-called the reads with MiXCR, one entry per CDR3 protein. The profile shows about 740,000 distinct CDR3 sequences, approximately 34% of them singletons. The sequence was collected from a human donor in good health (CMV status not recorded). Some clones in this sample may be carry-over from other donors' samples. Material: PBMCs. The rearrangement links TRBV28 to TRBJ2-5; 11 nucleotides line up with TRBD2. CDR3 nucleotides: TGTGCCAGCCAACTAGCGGGGGTCCAAGAGACCAAGTACTTC. It yields the protein CASQLAGVQETKYF. The entire variable domain, with the rest obtained from reference TRBV28 and TRBJ2-5, is as follows: DVKVTQSSRYLVKRTGEKVFLECVQDMDHENMFWYRQDPGLGLRLIYFSYDVKMKEKGDIPEGYSVSREKKERFSLILESASTNQTSMYLCASQLAGVQETKYFGPGTRLLVL.